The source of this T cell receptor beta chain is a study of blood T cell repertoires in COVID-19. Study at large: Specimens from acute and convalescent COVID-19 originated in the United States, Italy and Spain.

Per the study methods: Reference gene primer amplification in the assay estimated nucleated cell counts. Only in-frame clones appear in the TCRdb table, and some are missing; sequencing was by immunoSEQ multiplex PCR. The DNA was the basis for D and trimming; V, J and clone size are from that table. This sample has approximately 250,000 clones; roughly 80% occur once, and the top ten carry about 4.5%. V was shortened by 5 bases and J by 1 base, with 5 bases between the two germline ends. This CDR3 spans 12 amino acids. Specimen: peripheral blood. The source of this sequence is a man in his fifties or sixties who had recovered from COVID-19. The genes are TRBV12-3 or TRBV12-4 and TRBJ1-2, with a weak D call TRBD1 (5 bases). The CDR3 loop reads CASSQGNYGYTF. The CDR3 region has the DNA TGTGCCAGCAGTCAGGGTAACTATGGCTACACCTTC.